This T cell receptor beta chain was captured by sequencing in a study of shared clonotypes between healthy human individuals. About the study: The people who gave samples were two women and a few men aged 18 to 49. Per donor, CD8 memory used one plate, CD8 naive used two, CD4 memory used three and CD4 naive used three. Study results and caveats: Among donors, clonotype sharing was expected to be affected by sequencing depth.

This CDR3 spans 14 amino acids. The germline V and J ends were trimmed by 3 bases and 3 bases, with 12 bases remaining between them. CDR1 is MDHEN and CDR2 is SYDVKM in the germline V gene. Points on this clone: What it recognizes is unknown.

Method: immunoSEQ multiplex PCR; TCRdb's copy keeps in-frame clones and lacks some. This sample yields about 1,500,000 clones, of which roughly 97% are seen a single time; roughly 1.2% belongs to the top ten. This sequence was found in a man aged 25-45 years in good health. The chain joins TRBV28 to TRBJ2-7; D is unresolved. Sequenced sample: naive CD4+ T cells sorted from blood. The subset: CD45RA+ positively selected. Here the CDR3 reads CASSFLAGFYEQYF. Written as DNA, the CDR3 is TGTGCCAGCAGTTTTTTAGCAGGCTTCTACGAGCAGTACTTC.